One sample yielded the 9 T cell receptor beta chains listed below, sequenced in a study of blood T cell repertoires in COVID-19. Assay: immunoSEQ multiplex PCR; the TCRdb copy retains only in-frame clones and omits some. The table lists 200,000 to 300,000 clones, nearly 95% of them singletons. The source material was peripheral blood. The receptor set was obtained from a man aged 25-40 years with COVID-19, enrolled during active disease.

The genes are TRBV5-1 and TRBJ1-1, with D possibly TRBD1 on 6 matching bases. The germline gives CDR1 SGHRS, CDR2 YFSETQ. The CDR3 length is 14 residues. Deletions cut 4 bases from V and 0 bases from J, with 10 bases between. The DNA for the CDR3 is TGCGCCAGCAGCACGGACAGCTTGAACACTGAAGCTTTCTTT. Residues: CASSTDSLNTEAFF.

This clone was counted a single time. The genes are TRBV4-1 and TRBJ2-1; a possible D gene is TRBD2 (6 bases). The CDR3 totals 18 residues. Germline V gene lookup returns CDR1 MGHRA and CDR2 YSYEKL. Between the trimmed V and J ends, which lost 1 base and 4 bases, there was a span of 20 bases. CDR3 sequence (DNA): TGCGCCAGCAGCCAAGTTTTCCCACCGGCGGGAATATACAATGAGCAGTTCTTC. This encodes CASSQVFPPAGIYNEQFF.

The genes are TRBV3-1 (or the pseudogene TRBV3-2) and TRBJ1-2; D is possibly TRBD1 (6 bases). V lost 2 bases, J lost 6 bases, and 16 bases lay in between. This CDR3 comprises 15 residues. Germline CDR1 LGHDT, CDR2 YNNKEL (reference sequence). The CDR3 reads CASSQMMGAGDGYTF. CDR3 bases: TGTGCCAGCAGCCAAATGATGGGGGCCGGGGATGGCTACACCTTC.

Written as DNA, the CDR3 is TGTGCCTGGAGTGTGTCTTGGGGGCAGGGGGCTGAAGCTTTCTTT. Translation gives CAWSVSWGQGAEAFF. This chain joins TRBV30 and TRBJ1-1; TRBD1 matches at 7 bases. The V and J ends lost 0 bases and 6 bases, in that order; junction bases with no gene match: 10. Germline loops: CDR1 GTSNPN, CDR2 SVGIG (reference sequence). The CDR3 is 15 amino acids.

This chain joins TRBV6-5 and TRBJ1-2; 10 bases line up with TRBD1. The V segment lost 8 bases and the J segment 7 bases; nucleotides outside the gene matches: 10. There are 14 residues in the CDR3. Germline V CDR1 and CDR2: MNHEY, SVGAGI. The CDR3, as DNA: TGTGCCAGCGAGAGACAGGGGGCGCTTTCTGGCTACACCTTC. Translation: CASERQGALSGYTF.

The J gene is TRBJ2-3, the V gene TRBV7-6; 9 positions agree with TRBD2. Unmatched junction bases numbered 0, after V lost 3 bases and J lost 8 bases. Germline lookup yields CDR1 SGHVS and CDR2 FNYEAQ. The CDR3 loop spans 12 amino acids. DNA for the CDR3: TGTGCCAGCAGCTTGACTAGCGGTACGCAGTATTTT. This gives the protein CASSLTSGTQYF.

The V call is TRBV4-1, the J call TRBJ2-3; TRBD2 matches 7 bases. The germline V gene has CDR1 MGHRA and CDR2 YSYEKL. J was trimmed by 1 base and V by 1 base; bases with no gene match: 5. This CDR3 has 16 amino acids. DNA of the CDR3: TGCGCCAGCAGCCAAGTACTAAGCGGGGGCACAGATACGCAGTATTTT. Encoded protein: CASSQVLSGGTDTQYF.

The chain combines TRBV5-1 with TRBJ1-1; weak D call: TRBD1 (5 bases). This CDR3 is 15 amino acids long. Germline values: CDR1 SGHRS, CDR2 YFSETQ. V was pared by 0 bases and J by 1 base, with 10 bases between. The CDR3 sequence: CASSLVRGENTEAFF. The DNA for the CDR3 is TGCGCCAGCAGCTTGGTAAGGGGCGAGAACACTGAAGCTTTCTTT.

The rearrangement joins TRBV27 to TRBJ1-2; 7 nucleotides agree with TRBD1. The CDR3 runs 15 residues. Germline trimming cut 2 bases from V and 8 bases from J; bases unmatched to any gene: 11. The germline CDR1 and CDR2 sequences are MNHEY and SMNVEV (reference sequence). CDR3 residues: CASSLSLGGGGGYTF. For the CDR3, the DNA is TGTGCCAGCAGTTTAAGTTTAGGAGGGGGCGGAGGCTACACCTTC.